This T cell receptor (beta chain) was captured in a study of blood T cells in healthy people across ages. The CDR3 spans 16 residues. Trimming removed 0 bases from V and 4 bases from J; junction bases left unmatched: 5. Germline CDR1 LGHDT, CDR2 YNNKEL (reference sequence). Using a J-beta primer mix together with a sample-barcoded 5' primer, a second PCR was run for roughly 6 to 11 cycles. In TCRdb, the 5' RACE reads were re-called with MiXCR into one record per CDR3 protein. The sample carries around 690,000 distinct CDR3 sequences, 58% recorded once. The material sequenced was blood. This sequence joins TRBV3-1 and TRBJ1-5; TRBD1 aligns across 8 bases. The TCR comes from a man between 60 and 75 years old in good health. CDR3 sequence (DNA): TGTGCCAGCAGCCAAGATGGAGGACAGGGTAATCAGCCCCAGCATTTT. Its protein is CASSQDGGQGNQPQHF.